Listed below are T cell receptor beta chains from one sample, sequenced in a study of spatial heterogeneity in lung cancer. TCRdb analysed the 5' RACE reads with MiXCR anew, one entry per CDR3 protein. The sample includes about 100,000 distinct CDR3 sequences, nearly 4.5% of them seen just once. Sequences were derived from lung tumor tissue, sampled at surgery. The receptor set was obtained from a male donor with early-stage non-small cell lung cancer. CDR3s include the opening cysteine and the closing phenylalanine or tryptophan. D genes are given only for firm matches. Clone size appears in some rows only: once, few, many, or a class for an expanded clone.

d_call j_call clone_size v_call cdr3_nt cdr3_aa
. TRBJ2-7 many TRBV14 TGTGCCAGCAGCCAAGTTGGTCGAAGGGGCGAGCAGTACTTC CASSQVGRRGEQYF
TRBD1 TRBJ1-6 many TRBV6-2/TRBV6-3 TGTGCCAGCAGTTTTGGACAGGGCCTTTCCTATAATTCACCCCTCCACTTT CASSFGQGLSYNSPLHF
. TRBJ2-7 many TRBV29-1 TGCAGCGTTAGAGGCGGAGACTACGAGCAGTACTTC CSVRGGDYEQYF
. TRBJ1-6 many TRBV27 TGTGCCAGCAGTTGGGCGCGCAGGTCACCCCTCCACTTT CASSWARRSPLHF
. TRBJ1-1 many TRBV5-1 TGCGCCAGCAGCTTGGATGGTCCGGGCCTGAACACTGAAGCTTTCTTT CASSLDGPGLNTEAFF
. TRBJ2-3 many TRBV12-3/TRBV12-4 TGTGCCAGCAGTTTAGGGGCCTGGATAGATACGCAGTATTTT CASSLGAWIDTQYF
. TRBJ1-1 many TRBV28 TGTGCCAGCAGTTTATATTCGGGGGCTCTAACTGAAGCTTTCTTT CASSLYSGALTEAFF
. TRBJ1-5 many TRBV12-3/TRBV12-4 TGTGCCAGCAGTTTTGCGGGGATCAGCAATCAGCCCCAGCATTTT CASSFAGISNQPQHF
TRBD2 TRBJ2-3 few TRBV6-5 TGTGCCAGCGCCAGACTAGCGGGAGGAATGGGCACAGATACGCAGTATTTT CASARLAGGMGTDTQYF
. TRBJ1-5 . TRBV12-3/TRBV12-4 TGTGCCAGCAGTTTTTTTCAGCATAATCAGCCCCAGCATTTT CASSFFQHNQPQHF
. TRBJ2-1 many TRBV2 TGTGCCAGCAACACGGGGTTGGGAAATGAGCAGTTCTTC CASNTGLGNEQFF
. TRBJ2-7 few TRBV24-1 TGTGCCACCAGTGATTCCGGTCTGTACGAGCAGTACTTC CATSDSGLYEQYF
TRBD1 TRBJ2-5 few TRBV3-1 TGTGCCAGCAGCGACCGGACAGGACAAGAGACCCAGTACTTC CASSDRTGQETQYF
TRBD2 TRBJ2-1 many TRBV4-1 TGCGCCAGCAGCCCTACTAGCGGGAGGGAAGACCACAATGAGCAGTTCTTC CASSPTSGREDHNEQFF
TRBD1 TRBJ1-4 many TRBV5-5 TGTGCCAGCAGCCCGGGACAGATTAATGAAAAACTGTTTTTT CASSPGQINEKLFF
TRBD2 TRBJ2-1 many TRBV5-1 TGCGCCAGCAGTGTGTCACTAGCGGGGGCCACCTCCTACAATGAGCAGTTCTTC CASSVSLAGATSYNEQFF
. TRBJ2-1 many TRBV11-2 TGTGCCAGCAGCTTCAGGGGATGGGGGCAGTTCTTC CASSFRGWGQFF
TRBD2 TRBJ2-7 many TRBV20-1 TGCAGTTCCATAGGGGAGGGGTTTTCCTACGAGCAGTACTTC CSSIGEGFSYEQYF
TRBD2 TRBJ2-7 many TRBV5-1 TGCGCCAGCAGCTTAGCGGGAGGCCGCAGTTACGAGCAGTACTTC CASSLAGGRSYEQYF
TRBD2 TRBJ2-1 many TRBV27 TGTGCCAGCAGTTTCCAGACTAGCGGTAGTACAGGTGAGCAGTTCTTC CASSFQTSGSTGEQFF
. TRBJ1-3 many TRBV28 TGTGCCAGCAGTTCCCCGACAGCCTCTGGAAACACCATATATTTT CASSSPTASGNTIYF
. TRBJ1-4 many TRBV6-5 TGTGCCAGCAGCCCCTCCCGAAAAGAAAAACTGTTTTTT CASSPSRKEKLFF
. TRBJ1-6 many TRBV12-3/TRBV12-4 TGTGCCAGCAGTTCCGAACGGGGCAGGCCCCTCCACTTT CASSSERGRPLHF
. TRBJ1-6 . TRBV10-3 TGTGCCATCAGTGAGCCGAGGGATTCACCCCTCCACTTT CAISEPRDSPLHF
. TRBJ1-3 . TRBV4-1 TGCGCCAGCAGCCGGGGGCCGAACTCTGGAAACACCATATATTTT CASSRGPNSGNTIYF
. TRBJ1-6 many TRBV7-2 TGTGCCAGCAGCTTAATTAGGGATTCACCCCTCCACTTT CASSLIRDSPLHF
. TRBJ2-4 many TRBV12-3/TRBV12-4 TGTGCCAGCAGTTTTGACCGGGACATTCAGTACTTC CASSFDRDIQYF
TRBD2 TRBJ2-2 many TRBV7-6 TGTGCCAGCAGCGTTGGACTAGCGGGAGACGTGAAGAACACCGGGGAGCTGTTTTTT CASSVGLAGDVKNTGELFF
. TRBJ2-1 . TRBV6-2/TRBV6-3 TGTGCCAGCAGTTTCGCGGGGCCCTACAATGAGCAGTTCTTC CASSFAGPYNEQFF
. TRBJ1-1 . TRBV27 TGTGCCAGCAGTTTAAGATACGGGAACACTGAAGCTTTCTTT CASSLRYGNTEAFF
. TRBJ1-3 . TRBV28 TGTGCCAGCAGTTTTCGGGGGCCTGGAAACACCATATATTTT CASSFRGPGNTIYF
. TRBJ2-5 many TRBV27 TGTGCCAGCAGCTCCCTTGGAGAGACCCAGTACTTC CASSSLGETQYF
. TRBJ2-5 . TRBV2 TGTGCCAGCAGAATCAGTAGGACCCAAGAGACCCAGTACTTC CASRISRTQETQYF
. TRBJ2-3 few TRBV6-1 TGTGCCAGCACCCAGGAAGACTGGACAGATACGCAGTATTTT CASTQEDWTDTQYF
. TRBJ2-3 many TRBV4-1 TGCGCCAGCAGCCCACTCTTACGAGGTCCCACAGATACGCAGTATTTT CASSPLLRGPTDTQYF
TRBD1 TRBJ2-2 many TRBV10-2 TGCGCCAGCAGTGAGTGGGGAACAGGGGTCATCGGCGGGGAGCTGTTTTTT CASSEWGTGVIGGELFF
. TRBJ2-3 many TRBV27 TGTGCCAGCAGTCCGCATAGCGGAAGTAGCACAGATACGCAGTATTTT CASSPHSGSSTDTQYF
. TRBJ2-7 many TRBV4-2 TGTGCCAGCAGCCCCTTCGTGAGTGCCTACGAGCAGTACTTC CASSPFVSAYEQYF
. TRBJ2-1 many TRBV20-1 TGCAGTGCTAGAGATCTACAGGGTTCGTATGAGCAGTTCTTC CSARDLQGSYEQFF
. TRBJ1-3 . TRBV2 TGTGCCAGCAGTGCAAACATGCAGGGGACCATATATTTT CASSANMQGTIYF
TRBD1 TRBJ1-1 many TRBV20-1 TGCAGTGCTCTTGGACAGGAAGGATATCTGAACACTGAAGCTTTCTTT CSALGQEGYLNTEAFF